This T cell receptor (beta chain) was retrieved from a study of OX40 agonist ivuxolimab in advanced cancers. The study, taken as a whole, reports: Circulating CD4+ and CD8+ T cells showed clonal expansion by week 6 at 0.1 to 3.0 mg/kg. On average, a greater number of expanded clones characterised CD8+ T cells relative to CD4+. Some nonresponders likewise displayed low normalized T-cell clonal expansion.

Sampled blood was obtained at baseline, cycle 4 day 1, and cycle 7 day 1. With 8 bases removed from V and 0 bases from J, the gap between germline ends came to 10 bases. The CDR3 is 13 amino acids. Germline V CDR1 and CDR2: MNHEY, SVGAGI. Remarks on this clone: As yet, its antigen is unknown.

The data were produced by immunoSEQ multiplex PCR, yet TCRdb's version contains in-frame clones alone and is incomplete. Of some 80,000 clones listed, roughly 86% are singletons. This clonotype originated in an adult with an advanced solid tumor such as melanoma, head and neck, liver or kidney cancer. The source was CD4+ or CD8+ T cells sorted from blood, collected in a trial of the OX40 agonist ivuxolimab. This chain uses TRBV6-5 with TRBJ1-2; D is unclear. CDR3 DNA sequence: TGTGCCAGCTTAGGACTATCTAACTATGGCTACACCTTC. It yields the protein CASLGLSNYGYTF.